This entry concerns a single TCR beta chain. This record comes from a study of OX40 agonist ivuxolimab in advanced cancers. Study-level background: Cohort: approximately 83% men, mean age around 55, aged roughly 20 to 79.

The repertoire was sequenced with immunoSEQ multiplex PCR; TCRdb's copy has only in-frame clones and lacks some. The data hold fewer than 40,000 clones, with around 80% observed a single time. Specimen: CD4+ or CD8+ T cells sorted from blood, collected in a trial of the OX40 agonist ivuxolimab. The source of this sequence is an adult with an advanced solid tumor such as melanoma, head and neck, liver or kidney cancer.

Here the CDR3 DNA reads TGTGCCAGCAGCGTATCACCGACTAGCGGATACAATGAGCAGTTCTTC. Amino acid sequence: CASSVSPTSGYNEQFF. The chain uses TRBV9 and TRBJ2-1, with TRBD2 matching over 9 bases. Germline-derived CDR1 and CDR2 are SGDLS and YYNGEE. With 1 base clipped from V and 4 bases from J, the junction kept 6 bases outside the gene matches. This CDR3 is built from 16 residues.